These 9 T cell receptor beta chains came from one sample sequenced in a study of T-cell reconstitution after alpha-beta-depleted transplantation in children. It was with unique molecular identifiers that the TCRbeta library was prepared. TCRdb reprocessed the PCR reads via MiXCR and lists one record per CDR3 protein. The sample has around 380,000 distinct CDR3 sequences, approximately 10% seen once. Sample: PBMCs from the stem cell graft donor, taken from the stem cell graft. The source is a human donor who donated a stem cell graft to a child with acute myeloid leukemia.

This clonotype was seen more than once but under ten times. The chain links TRBV6-5 to TRBJ2-3; D gene ambiguous. Between the trimmed V and J ends, which lost 1 base and 0 bases, there was a span of 5 bases. This CDR3 is built from 14 residues. Germline V gives CDR1 MNHEY, CDR2 SVGAGI. CDR3 sequence reads: CASSYYTSTDTQYF. CDR3 DNA: TGTGCCAGCAGTTACTATACTAGCACAGATACGCAGTATTTT.

This clonotype occurred many times. J is TRBJ2-3 and V is TRBV20-1; 7 nucleotides line up with TRBD2. The CDR3 loop spans 16 amino acids. The V gene's germline CDR1 is DFQATT and CDR2 SNEGSKA (reference sequence). V lost 6 bases, J lost 4 bases, and 16 bases stayed unmatched. The CDR3 DNA reads as TGCAGTGCCCCCCCCCTACGCGGGAGTATCGCAGATACGCAGTATTTT. Translated, it gives CSAPPLRGSIADTQYF.

This clonotype was found a few times. The rearrangement links TRBV27 to TRBJ2-7, with TRBD1 identical over 9 bases. Trimming took 6 bases from V and 3 from J; bases not matched to a gene: 12. This CDR3 is 16 amino acids long. CDR1 and CDR2 (germline): MNHEY, SMNVEV (reference sequence). This CDR3 is CASRTAGQGGNYEQYF. CDR3 coding DNA: TGTGCCAGCAGAACCGCGGGACAGGGAGGCAACTACGAGCAGTACTTC.

This chain links TRBV7-9 with TRBJ2-7; 10 bases line up with TRBD2. CDR1 SEHNR and CDR2 FQNEAQ come from the germline V gene (reference sequence). Trimming cost V 2 bases and J 3 bases; bases outside gene matches: 7. The CDR3 loop spans 16 amino acids. The CDR3 DNA reads as TGTGCCAGCAGCTTACTTTCACTAGCGGGGAACTACGAGCAGTACTTC. Encoded protein: CASSLLSLAGNYEQYF. Combining the CDR3 with reference TRBV7-9 and TRBJ2-7 gives the whole variable domain DTGVSQNPRHKITKRGQNVTFRCDPISEHNRLYWYRQTLGQGPEFLTYFQNEAQLEKSRLLSDRFSAERPKGSFSTLEIQRTEQGDSAMYLCASSLLSLAGNYEQYFGPGTRLTVT.

The chain combines TRBV25-1 with TRBJ2-1; no firm D call. This CDR3 comprises 14 residues. In germline, CDR1 is MGHDK, CDR2 SYGVNS. With 3 bases removed from V and 0 bases from J, the gap between germline ends came to 6 bases. The CDR3: CASSDESSYNEQFF. The CDR3 nucleotides are TGTGCCAGCAGTGACGAGAGCTCCTACAATGAGCAGTTCTTC.

This clonotype turned up a few times. The genes are TRBV7-2 and TRBJ2-5; D remains unclear. Looked up from germline, CDR1 is SGHTA and CDR2 is FQGNSA. The CDR3 has 13 residues. The V end was cut by 6 bases, the J end by 2 bases, with 10 bases between. DNA of the CDR3: TGTGCCAGCAGGGTAGTGGGGCAAGAGACCCAGTACTTC. Translated: CASRVVGQETQYF.

This clonotype was detected a few times. V usage is TRBV5-1 and J usage is TRBJ2-1, with 7 bases identical to TRBD2. The junction had 9 bases not matched to a gene; V was cut back by 4 bases and J by 5 bases. This CDR3 spans 15 amino acids. CDR1 and CDR2 (germline): SGHRS, YFSETQ. The CDR3, as DNA: TGCGCCAGCAGCCCCCCCGCGACTAGCCACAATGAGCAGTTCTTC. Translated: CASSPPATSHNEQFF.

This clonotype was observed at least ten times. The chain employs TRBV20-1 and TRBJ1-2, with a tentative D call TRBD1 (6 bases). Trimming removed 0 bases from V and 7 bases from J, with 9 bases in between. The CDR3 totals 12 residues. CDR1 DFQATT and CDR2 SNEGSKA come from the germline V gene (reference sequence). The DNA for the CDR3 is TGCAGTGCTAGAGAGGCAGGGGTTGGCTACACCTTC. Translated, it gives CSAREAGVGYTF.

The rearrangement uses TRBV2 and TRBJ1-2; D not resolved. The CDR3 consists of 14 residues. Between the trimmed V and J ends, which lost 0 bases and 7 bases, there was a span of 12 bases. Germline V gives CDR1 SNHLY, CDR2 FYNNEI. The CDR3 sequence: CASSEAGGQSGYTF. CDR3 in DNA: TGTGCCAGCAGTGAAGCGGGAGGGCAGTCTGGCTACACCTTC.